This TCR beta chain was profiled in a study of cytomegalovirus exposure and HLA in healthy donors. The study, taken as a whole, reports: Later on, an analysis found that several of the most significant clusters appeared to be linked to common viral pathogens, which included parvovirus B19.

The V gene's germline CDR1 is MGHRA and CDR2 YSYEKL. The J segment lost 1 base and the V segment lost 0 bases, leaving 9 bases of the junction unmatched. This CDR3 has 17 amino acids. PCR employed 60 Vbeta and 13 Jbeta primers. Assay used: immunoSEQ multiplex PCR; TCRdb lists only in-frame clones, some missing. Seen here are under 200,000 clones, 65% to 90% observed once, and the top ten hold roughly 0.34%. Points on this clone: What it binds is unknown.

The sequenced material came from PBMCs. The receptor was isolated from a woman aged 25-40 years in good health and CMV-seronegative. The J gene is TRBJ2-7, the V gene TRBV4-1, with TRBD1 matching 7 bases. The DNA of the CDR3 is TGCGCCAGCAGCCAAGATTTGACAGGGATAAGATCCTACGAGCAGTACTTC. Protein: CASSQDLTGIRSYEQYF.